This T cell receptor (beta chain) derives from a study of cytotoxic CD8 clonotypes in ibrutinib-treated CLL. Overall study: Patients attained about 24 partial and 2 complete responses; at median approximately 68 months, approximately 14 remained remitted while around twelve progressed.

In this sample, this clone turned up a few times. The CDR3 is 12 residues long. Trimming left V 8 bases short and J 7 bases short, with 11 bases between. CDR1 SNHLY and CDR2 FYNNEI come from the germline V gene. The method was immunoSEQ multiplex PCR; TCRdb's version includes in-frame clones alone and lacks a portion of them. Of 250,000 to 350,000 clones detected, approximately 76% appear once; the ten largest clones hold about 5.3%. Sequenced material: PBMCs, taken at disease progression, from a patient treated with ibrutinib. This TCR derives from a human donor with chronic lymphocytic leukemia. The chain joins TRBV2 to TRBJ2-2; D unclear. DNA of the CDR3: TGTGCCAGCCTTTTAAGGGTCGGGGAGCTGTTTTTT. Protein product: CASLLRVGELFF.